This T cell receptor beta chain appears in the sequencing data of a study of cytomegalovirus exposure and HLA in healthy donors (dated by TCRdb to the late 2010s). For context, the study as a whole: An earlier analysis of a few hundred of the donors reported over 250 Gb of sequence data and 90 million to 120 million unique TCR beta sequences obtained from around 180 million T cells. About 300 gigabases of sequencing data and around 85 million unique TCR sequences made up an early release that covered several hundred HLA-typed donors. Among the 398 genotyped donors, about 85% belonged to the genetic ancestry cluster associated with self-reported Caucasian donors. The aim of the study was to test whether cataloging public T cell receptors could identify signatures of past pathogen exposure. The study used immunosequencing to profile the T cell repertoires of approximately 650 subjects and linked those repertoires to cytomegalovirus serostatus. A separate validation cohort of 90 to 150 different subjects was used in addition to the approximately 640-subject first cohort. High-throughput TCR immunosequencing, statistical association of individual TCRs with disease status, and machine learning were combined to predict cytomegalovirus infection status. A later analysis re-examined previously published TCR beta repertoires from hundreds of donors and added high-resolution HLA genotyping to investigate patterns of TCR occurrence. Rather than drawing on any new phenotypic data, the later analysis identified candidate immune exposures from TCR beta sequences and the way those sequences occurred across donors. To decide whether each TCR beta V gene segment behaved as functional or pseudogenic, an earlier analysis of several hundred of the donors relied on high-throughput TCR beta sequencing. Donor age, sex, ethnicity and CMV serostatus were collected together with the repertoire data. In a later genetic analysis, genome-wide SNP genotypes for about 55% of the roughly 700 donors were used, and that subset was treated as a discovery cohort. Every repertoire in the discovery cohort had been generated on one and the same sequencing platform. Class I and class II HLA loci were covered by the typing at four-digit resolution. The number of typed donors differed by locus: roughly 620-630 for A, B, C, DRB1 and DQB1; 522 for DQA1; some 590 for DPA1; and 450 to 480 for DPB1. Four to six DR-DQ haplotypes were handled as single units for association and clustering, since linkage in the cohort was strong. On average, over 200,000 unique TCR beta nucleotide sequences were sequenced per donor among about 400 genotyped donors of the cohort, with around 19% of those sequences being non-productive. Study-level results and caveats: A further reported finding was that TCR beta sequences accurately predicted the HLA-A and HLA-B alleles for most subjects in the first cohort. Specific HLA alleles were associated with 16,951 TCR beta sequences at a false discovery rate of 0.05 in a later analysis. When HLA alleles, especially DR and DQ, strongly co-occurred, attributing TCR associations to individual alleles was difficult. In both the original and validation cohorts, the classifier was reported to diagnose cytomegalovirus status with high specificity and sensitivity. The cohort was sequenced for TCR beta chains only, and without alpha or paired-chain data the features that could be detected were limited. Some IMGT-functional V segments, including TRBV6-2 and TRBV6-3, could not be told apart with the 87-base-pair reads, so those segments were excluded. In a later analysis, most CMV-associated TCR beta chains were found to appear HLA-restricted, with HLA associations seemingly driven largely by CMV exposure. Immune exposure information for the cohort was limited to CMV serostatus. Sequencing depth was assumed to be roughly uniform across donors in the presence/absence analyses, though that assumption may not hold. In vitro tests confirmed that three of the cytomegalovirus-associated TCR beta chains recognize cytomegalovirus antigens. In an earlier analysis of around 500 of the donors, most TCR beta V segments appeared in productive rearrangements about 87% or about 30% of the time, broadly matching IMGT annotations. In a later analysis, the rate of TCR association differed among HLA loci, with DRB1 alleles having the most associated TCRs and HLA-C alleles having the fewest. Because HLA typing was unavailable for some donors at each locus, only the typed subset was used in association tests. A cluster of highly shared sequence variants was judged likely to be a technical artifact of the sequencing pipeline. The study gave a list of under 200 TCR beta chains associated with cytomegalovirus. A later analysis reported that several top co-occurrence clusters appeared linked to parvovirus B19, influenza, CMV and Epstein-Barr virus. A later genetic analysis reported fewer N-insertions in productive TCRs among donors in an Asian-associated ancestry cluster than the roughly 640-donor mean. Correlated functional status among segregating V segments might reflect linkage disequilibrium, but an unknown experimental factor could not be ruled out. In a later analysis, HLA-associated TCR beta chains showed more clonal expansion and lower generation probabilities than non-associated chains that were equally common. About 17 rarely observed V segments, including chromosome 9 orphons, were excluded from the earlier analysis of about 600 of the donors because counts were too low. V-gene and J-gene trimming of TCR beta chains was associated with a missense DCLRE1C variant in a later genetic analysis, and the association was replicated in an independent cohort. It was suggested by the authors that the approach could potentially be generalized to other disease states and immunological phenotypes. While some public TCRs were present in many individuals, most TCR sequences turned up only very rarely across donors.

Of note for this clone: Its antigen is still unknown. No quality values exist for individual bases; no much larger clone is one base distant.

V is pared back by 3 bases and J by 5 bases, with 14 bases lying between the germline termini. Taken from cysteine to phenylalanine, the CDR3 has 15 residues. Only CDR3 DNA is held: 45 bases, read in frame from base 1. From the germline V gene, CDR1 is WSHSY and CDR2 is SAAADI. In total, over 600 healthy bone marrow donors made up the cohort. At the time of sampling, all cohort members were nominally healthy, though unrecorded immune exposures were likely present. The donor tested CMV seropositive and was one of the 289 seropositive cohort members. A peripheral blood sample was collected from each donor, and TCR beta sequencing was performed on peripheral blood mononuclear cells. Genomic DNA extraction from the blood cell samples was performed with the Qiagen DNeasy Blood Extraction Kit. Library creation used the immunoSEQ multiplex PCR assay. The multiplex PCR relied on a mix of 60 forward primers for TCR Vbeta segments and 13 reverse primers for TCR Jbeta segments. Amplification of the CDR3 region of rearranged TCR beta genes was performed with a multiplex PCR assay on genomic DNA. On the Illumina HiSeq System, the amplified TCR beta libraries were sequenced as 87-base-pair reads. On the authors' methods: Across the roughly 600 repertoires, a later analysis counted approximately 75 million unique TCR beta chains, around 11 million of which were shared by at least two donors. Raw reads were error-corrected and collapsed into unique sequences by a nearest-neighbor algorithm in which closely related sequences were merged to remove PCR and sequencing errors. V, D and J gene segments were assigned by aligning CDR3 sequences to IMGT reference sequences. For a sequence to be retained, at least a six-nucleotide match to both a V gene segment and a J gene segment was required. A rearrangement was called productive if the CDR3 had no stop codons and remained in frame with V and J, and every other rearrangement was called non-productive. Following IMGT convention, CDR3 was defined as the stretch from the second conserved V-encoded cysteine to the conserved J-encoded phenylalanine. Sequences without an unambiguous match to a single V gene segment were excluded from the earlier analysis of over 500 of the donors. In an earlier analysis of approximately 610 of the donors, V segments were called functional above 56.7% productive rearrangements and were called segregating when the between-donor standard deviation exceeded 5%. A statistical classification framework was developed to diagnose cytomegalovirus status using the catalog of TCR beta chain sequences. A later analysis assigned V and J genes by comparing TCR nucleotide sequences with IMGT/GENE-DB human TR gene sequences. Using the TCRdist pipeline, a later analysis assigned CDR3 sequences along with most-parsimonious VDJ recombination scenarios. In a later analysis, every TCR beta chain was defined by the combination of its CDR3 amino acid sequence and its V-gene family, and reads without a unique V-gene family were dropped. A later analysis removed roughly 590 highly shared, low-generation-probability nucleotide sequences to deal with suspected cross-contamination and a sequencing artifact. In a later analysis, a clonal expansion index was calculated for each public chain from normalized within-repertoire ranks of inferred template counts. A later analysis computed generation probabilities with a VDJ recombination model fitted to out-of-frame rearrangements, and checked the results against IGoR. In a later analysis, hypergeometric tests were used to score TCR-TCR, TCR-HLA and TCR-CMV co-occurrence, with a repertoire-size bias correction applied to TCR pairs. To estimate false discovery rates, a later analysis permuted the HLA or CMV assignments 20 times. A later analysis grouped co-occurring TCRs with DBSCAN, adding TCRdist sequence similarity when clustering within HLA-allele-positive subsets. Repertoires with fewer than 30,000 or more than 120,000 public chains, plus five repertoires with anomalous nucleotide sharing, were excluded from co-occurrence clustering. This is the immuneACCESS table as TCRdb keeps it, with only in-frame sequences that have V and J called. A part of the clones is gone; compared with another copy, unresolved V genes explain less than half, and the rest is unexplained. The V and J calls and clone size were taken over from that table, and D and trimming were inferred from the DNA. This sample lists 150,000 to 200,000 clones; 65% to 90% were detected once. Approximately 6% of the sample comes from the top ten.

The receptor was isolated from a man aged 40-55 years in good health and CMV-seropositive. Here the chain combines TRBV10-2 and TRBJ1-3; TRBD1 is possibly the D segment (5 matching bases). The specimen was PBMCs. The CDR3 corresponds to CASSDRRVGRNTIYF. The nucleotide sequence reads TGCGCCAGCAGTGATCGCAGGGTTGGCCGAAACACCATATATTTT.